A single sample gave rise to the 30 T cell receptor beta chains below, sequenced in a study of prognosis after radiotherapy for stage I lung cancer. CDR3 of TCR beta was amplified from genomic DNA via a two-round multiplex PCR. TRBV and TRBJ genes each had their own specific primers in first-round PCR. From the multiplex PCR reads, TCRdb called clonotypes with MiXCR, one entry per CDR3 protein. Here the sample spans over 14,000 distinct CDR3 sequences, roughly 31% being singletons. The source was PBMCs, collected before or after stereotactic body radiation therapy (not recorded which). The receptors were sampled from a donor aged 50 or older with non-small cell lung cancer.

At least ten counts were recorded for this clonotype. The chain joins TRBV12-3 or TRBV12-4 to TRBJ1-3, with D perhaps matching TRBD1 (6 bases). The V gene lost 5 bases and the J gene lost 3 bases, with 14 bases spanning the gap. The CDR3 totals 15 residues. CDR3 protein: CASSPIGQLGNTIYF. In DNA form, the CDR3 reads TGTGCCAGCAGTCCTATAGGACAGCTTGGAAACACCATATATTTT.

There are a few counts of this clonotype. A far more abundant clone sits one base away, making this likely a read error. The CDR3 region is CASSYSYIYSEQFF. CDR3 nucleotides: TGTGCCAGCAGTTACTCGTACATTTACAGTGAGCAGTTCTTC. This rearrangement joins TRBV6-4 to TRBJ2-1, with D unclear. Germline CDR1 is MRHNA and CDR2 is SNTAGT. The CDR3 length is 14 residues.

This clonotype has a count of ten or more. The chain employs TRBV6-1 and TRBJ2-3; no reliable D call. Trimming took 6 bases from V and 5 from J, leaving 12 bases between them. The CDR3 has 13 residues. Germline assignment: CDR1 MNHNS and CDR2 SASEGT. CDR3 DNA: TGTGCCAGCAGGTCTACGGGTGTAGATACGCAGTATTTT. It translates to CASRSTGVDTQYF.

This clonotype appeared many times. The chain recombines TRBV9 with TRBJ2-7, with 8 positions matching TRBD2. The germline gives CDR1 SGDLS, CDR2 YYNGEE. This CDR3 has 14 amino acids. V gave up 3 bases and J gave up 7 bases; unmatched junction bases: 9. The CDR3 here is CASSASGRTGEQYF. In DNA, the CDR3 is TGTGCCAGCAGCGCAAGCGGGAGAACTGGTGAGCAGTACTTC. The full variable domain, rest sourced from reference TRBV9 and TRBJ2-7, is DSGVTQTPKHLITATGQRVTLRCSPRSGDLSVYWYQQSLDQGLQFLIQYYNGEERAKGNILERFSAQQFPDLHSELNLSSLELGDSALYFCASSASGRTGEQYFGPGTRLTVT.

This clonotype showed up many times. The chain uses TRBV6-9 and TRBJ1-2; 8 bases map to TRBD1. V shed 4 bases and J 7 bases; nucleotides not matched to a gene: 11. The CDR3 has 15 amino acids. Germline loops: CDR1 MNHGY, CDR2 SVAAGI. The CDR3 DNA reads TGTGCCAGCAGTTCTGGACAGGGAGGTTATAGTGGCTACACCTTC. It translates to CASSSGQGGYSGYTF.

This clonotype was detected ten times or more. This chain joins TRBV9 and TRBJ2-2; D may be TRBD1 or TRBD2 (5 bases each). Germline CDR1 and CDR2: SGDLS and YYNGEE. V was pared by 2 bases and J by 1 base, with 15 bases between. CDR3 length equals 17 residues. The CDR3 loop is CASSVRTGTQNTGELFF. Here the CDR3 DNA reads TGTGCCAGCAGCGTCCGAACCGGGACCCAGAACACCGGGGAGCTGTTTTTT.

Points on this clonotype: A read error is the likely source, as a far larger clone sits one nucleotide away. Likely a read error: the CDR3 ends without its conserved phenylalanine or tryptophan. The genes are TRBV6-9 and TRBJ2-5; 7 positions match TRBD2. V lost 3 bases and J lost 4; bases outside the gene matches: 2. The CDR3 covers 13 residues. Germline CDR1 reads MNHGY; CDR2 reads SVAAGI. The CDR3 DNA sequence: TGTGCCAGCAGTTACGCGGGAGCAGAGACCCAGTACTTA. This translates into CASSYAGAETQYL.

This chain joins TRBV15 and TRBJ2-7; TRBD1 matches at 10 bases. The ends lost 3 bases at V and 6 bases at J; junction bases unmatched: 11. Germline lookup yields CDR1 LNHNV and CDR2 YYDKDF (reference sequence). The CDR3 consists of 16 residues. The CDR3 DNA is TGTGCCACCAGCAGTGGTTGGGGGACAGGGGCCCTCGAGCAGTACTTC. It yields the protein CATSSGWGTGALEQYF.

The table lists this clonotype with many counts. This sequence joins TRBV5-1 and TRBJ2-1; D gene unclear. V was clipped by 1 base and J by 5 bases, with 13 bases between them. The germline gives CDR1 SGHRS, CDR2 YFSETQ. The CDR3 has 15 residues. The CDR3 region is CASSLRPSADNEQFF. DNA of the CDR3: TGCGCCAGCAGCTTGAGGCCCAGCGCCGACAATGAGCAGTTCTTC.

By proportion, this clonotype is medium-sized (0.01 to 0.1%). The genes are TRBV19 and TRBJ2-6; the D gene is possibly TRBD2 (6 bases). V lost 8 bases, J lost 3 bases, and 14 bases lay in between. The CDR3 runs 15 residues. CDR1 LNHDA and CDR2 SQIVND come from the germline V gene (reference sequence). Written as DNA, the CDR3 is TGTGCCAGTCATCGGTGGGGGGTTGGGGCCAACGTCCTGACTTTC. Translating it yields CASHRWGVGANVLTF.

Ten or more counts support this clonotype. V is TRBV28 and J is TRBJ1-5; D is unclear. Trimming removed 3 bases from V and 4 bases from J, with 4 bases in between. The CDR3 contains 12 residues. Germline V gene sequence: CDR1 MDHEN, CDR2 SYDVKM. The DNA for the CDR3 is TGTGCCAGCAGTTTTTCGAATCAGCCCCAGCATTTT. Residues: CASSFSNQPQHF.

This clonotype was detected once. The chain uses TRBV30 and TRBJ2-7, with a weak D call TRBD2 (6 bases). Germline CDR1 reads GTSNPN; CDR2 reads SVGIG (reference sequence). V lost 2 bases, J lost 6 bases, and 17 bases lay in between. CDR3 size: 14 residues. Here the CDR3 reads CAWSYGSSDIEQYF. The CDR3 bases are TGTGCCTGGAGTTACGGGAGTTCGGATATCGAGCAGTACTTC.

This clonotype appeared many times. This chain uses TRBV24-1 with TRBJ2-5, with 7 bases identical to TRBD1. Trimming took 2 bases from V and 6 from J; bases not matched to a gene: 5. Germline V CDR1 and CDR2: KGHDR, SFDVKD. The CDR3 spans 14 residues. The CDR3, as DNA: TGTGCCACCAGTGATTCGGCAGGGGGAAAGACCCAGTACTTC. Translated: CATSDSAGGKTQYF.

This clonotype was seen at least ten times. As DNA, the CDR3 is TGTGCCAGCAAAGCGGTGCCGAACACCGGGGAGCTGTTTTTT. As protein: CASKAVPNTGELFF. V and J are TRBV28 and TRBJ2-2; D is perhaps TRBD2 (5 bases). The CDR3 extends over 14 amino acids. The germline CDR1 and CDR2 sequences are MDHEN and SYDVKM. Trimming left V 7 bases short and J 0 bases short, with 9 bases between.

Turning to this clonotype: This could be a read error, since a much larger clone is one nucleotide away. It is likely a read error, because the conserved phenylalanine at the end of the CDR3 is missing. The V call is TRBV19, the J call TRBJ1-2; 10 nucleotides align to TRBD1. Germline CDR1 is LNHDA and CDR2 is SQIVND (reference sequence). The CDR3 extends over 17 amino acids. Trimming removed 3 bases from V and 2 bases from J; junction bases left unmatched: 9. CDR3 in amino acids: CASSIIPGTGENYGYTL. In DNA, the CDR3 is TGTGCCAGTAGTATTATTCCCGGGACAGGGGAAAACTATGGCTACACCCTC.

V is TRBV28 and J is TRBJ2-7, with a weak D call TRBD2 (7 bases). Per germline, CDR1 MDHEN and CDR2 SYDVKM. V was trimmed by 8 bases and J by 4 bases, leaving 21 bases between them. The CDR3 has 15 residues. The CDR3 DNA reads as TGTGCCAGCTCCCGGGGGGCTAGCGTCTCTTACGAGCAGTACTTC. Protein: CASSRGASVSYEQYF.

In its sample, this clonotype was seen many times. The gene calls are TRBV18 and TRBJ1-1; the match to TRBD1 covers 12 bases. V gave up 3 bases and J gave up 5 bases; unmatched junction bases: 7. Germline CDR1 is KGHSH and CDR2 is LQKENI. This CDR3 has 16 amino acids. CDR3 in DNA: TGTGCCAGCTCACCGGGACAGGGGGCGCGAGGGACTGAAGCTTTCTTT. This codes for CASSPGQGARGTEAFF.

With respect to this clonotype: Compared with germline, one end of the junction differs, possibly owing to a read error. The chain couples TRBV15 to TRBJ2-7; D ambiguous. CDR3 size: 14 residues. The germline V gene encodes CDR1 LNHNV and CDR2 YYDKDF (reference sequence). The chain's CDR3 is CATSGESSSYEQHF. CDR3 in DNA: TGTGCCACCAGCGGAGAGTCAAGCTCATACGAGCAGCACTTC.

As for this clonotype: A read error may account for a junction end that differs from germline. The rearrangement links TRBV28 to TRBJ2-1; D may be TRBD2 (5 bases). Germline CDR1 is MDHEN and CDR2 is SYDVKM. This CDR3 has 13 residues. The CDR3 nucleotides are TGTGCCAGCAAGACGGGAACTTCGGATGAACAGTTCTTC. Protein: CASKTGTSDEQFF.

This clonotype was found many times. The chain recombines TRBV3-1 with TRBJ2-7; 10 bases align to TRBD1. Germline V gene sequence: CDR1 LGHDT, CDR2 YNNKEL (reference sequence). V shed 4 bases, J shed 8 bases, and the junction held 2 bases outside the gene matches. CDR3 length: 12 amino acids. CDR3 protein: CASSPGQGKQYF. CDR3 nucleotides: TGTGCCAGCAGCCCGGGACAGGGGAAGCAGTACTTC.

A note on this clonotype: A far larger clone is off by one base, so a read error is likely. The genes are TRBV2 and TRBJ2-5, with 7 positions matching TRBD2. The DNA end favors TRBJ2-1, so the J call may be wrong. The CDR3 totals 15 residues. CDR1 and CDR2 (germline): SNHLY, FYNNEI. The CDR3, as DNA: TGTGCCAGCAGGGAGCGGGACGAGGCCTACAATGGGCAGTTCTTC. Its protein product is CASRERDEAYNGQFF.

As for this clonotype: This probably arose from a read error, given a far larger clone one base away. The V call is TRBV6-5, the J call TRBJ2-3; 10 bases align to TRBD2. The J segment lost 2 bases and the V segment lost 6 bases, leaving 11 bases of the junction unmatched. This CDR3 contains 17 residues. Germline assignment: CDR1 MNHEY and CDR2 SVGAGI. CDR3 nucleotide sequence: TGTGCCAGCAGCCGCTCGGTCGGACTAGCGGTCACAGATACGCAGTATTTT. It is translated as CASSRSVGLAVTDTQYF.

In this sample, this clonotype is medium-sized. In DNA form, the CDR3 reads TGCGCCAGCAGCTTCTTGGCAGCACACACTGAAGCTTTCTTT. It yields the protein CASSFLAAHTEAFF. This rearrangement joins TRBV5-1 to TRBJ1-1; unclear D gene. The CDR3 consists of 14 residues. CDR1 SGHRS and CDR2 YFSETQ come from the germline V gene. Deletions cut 2 bases from V and 3 bases from J, with 11 bases between.

This clonotype was seen repeatedly, ten times or more. The chain recombines TRBV18 with TRBJ2-2, with a possible D match to TRBD1 (5 bases). The V gene's germline CDR1 is KGHSH and CDR2 LQKENI. This CDR3 has 15 amino acids. V lost 6 bases, J lost 4 bases, and 15 bases lay in between. CDR3: CASSTLGRGTGELFF. The CDR3 bases are TGTGCCAGCTCGACTCTGGGTAGGGGCACCGGGGAGCTGTTTTTT.

This clonotype was picked up many times. The V gene is TRBV19, the J gene TRBJ1-2; maybe TRBD1 (5 bases). The CDR3 runs 13 residues. V gave up 7 bases and J gave up 4 bases, with 13 bases separating them. Germline-derived CDR1 and CDR2 are LNHDA and SQIVND (reference sequence). The CDR3 DNA follows: TGTGCCAGTATGAGGGACGGAATCTATGGCTACACCTTC. As protein: CASMRDGIYGYTF.

This chain joins TRBV27 and TRBJ2-1; 7 bases line up with TRBD2. The CDR3 is 15 residues long. Germline-derived CDR1 and CDR2 are MNHEY and SMNVEV (reference sequence). J lost 6 bases, V lost 2 bases, and 7 bases had no gene match. The CDR3 nucleotides are TGTGCCAGCAGTTTAGGTGGCGGGGGTGCCAATGAGCAGTTCTTC. Residues: CASSLGGGGANEQFF.

As for this clonotype: This is likely a read error, given that the CDR3 carries no conserved phenylalanine or tryptophan at its end. V and J are TRBV5-1 and TRBJ2-1, with D tentatively TRBD2 (6 bases). This CDR3 spans 14 amino acids. From germline, CDR1 is SGHRS and CDR2 YFSETQ. The CDR3: CDSSFYGSSWEQFL. CDR3 bases: TGCGACAGCAGCTTTTACGGGAGTTCCTGGGAGCAGTTCTTA.

This sequence joins TRBV19 and TRBJ2-6; TRBD2 matches at 8 bases. The length of the CDR3 is 21 residues. With 6 bases clipped from V and 1 base from J, the junction kept 20 bases outside the gene matches. Germline V gene sequence: CDR1 LNHDA, CDR2 SQIVND (reference sequence). The CDR3, as DNA: TGTGCCAGTAGGCCGGACAGAGCCCTAGCGGGCGGACCTTCTGGGGCCAACGTCCTGACTTTC. It specifies CASRPDRALAGGPSGANVLTF.

This clonotype has a count of ten or more. The V gene is TRBV18, the J gene TRBJ1-5; TRBD1 agrees at 8 bases. V was pared by 6 bases and J by 9 bases, with 10 bases of the junction left unmatched. The CDR3 is made up of 14 amino acids. Germline values: CDR1 KGHSH, CDR2 LQKENI. The chain's CDR3 is CASSQAGGRRPQHF. The CDR3, as DNA: TGTGCCAGCTCCCAGGCAGGGGGCCGCCGGCCCCAGCATTTT.

This clonotype was counted ten times or more. The genes are TRBV28 and TRBJ2-1; the match to TRBD2 covers 8 bases. CDR1 is MDHEN and CDR2 is SYDVKM in the germline V gene. This CDR3 has 17 amino acids. The V gene end was trimmed by 6 bases and the J gene end by 9 bases; junction bases not matched to a gene: 19. This chain's CDR3 is CASSLPPGAGLEGEQFF. For the CDR3, the DNA is TGTGCCAGCAGCTTACCCCCGGGGGCGGGACTAGAAGGTGAGCAGTTCTTC.